These T cell receptor beta chains were read from a single sample in a study of T-cell reconstitution after alpha-beta-depleted transplantation in children. TCRdb ran MiXCR on the PCR reads and lists one entry per CDR3 protein. Among over 550,000 distinct CDR3 sequences listed, more than 9% were seen once. This sample comprised PBMCs from the stem cell graft donor, obtained from the stem cell graft. The receptors come from a human donor who donated a stem cell graft to a child with acute myeloid leukemia. Both conserved end residues are part of each CDR3. The order of the fields is clone size, D gene, J gene, V gene, CDR3 protein, CDR3 DNA. A D gene is named only where the DNA matches it firmly. Where a row states a size, it is once, few, many or the class of an expanded clone; other rows omit it.

clone size: many
D gene: .
J gene: TRBJ2-1
V gene: TRBV2
CDR3 protein: CASRAARRFGEQFF
CDR3 DNA: TGTGCCAGCAGGGCTGCCCGTAGGTTTGGCGAGCAGTTCTTC

clone size: many
D gene: .
J gene: TRBJ2-3
V gene: TRBV20-1
CDR3 protein: CSARGPRSTDTQYF
CDR3 DNA: TGCAGTGCTAGAGGCCCCCGGAGCACAGATACGCAGTATTTT

clone size: few
D gene: .
J gene: TRBJ2-7
V gene: TRBV7-2
CDR3 protein: CASSLAYGVYEQYF
CDR3 DNA: TGTGCCAGCAGCCTAGCTTATGGAGTCTACGAGCAGTACTTC

clone size: many
D gene: .
J gene: TRBJ2-1
V gene: TRBV11-3
CDR3 protein: CASSFRLSSAGSYNEQFF
CDR3 DNA: TGTGCCAGCAGCTTTCGGTTGTCCAGCGCTGGATCCTACAATGAGCAGTTCTTC

clone size: .
D gene: .
J gene: TRBJ1-2
V gene: TRBV28
CDR3 protein: CASSQPGPMAF
CDR3 DNA: TGTGCCAGCAGTCAGCCGGGACCTATGGCCTTC

clone size: .
D gene: .
J gene: TRBJ1-1
V gene: TRBV7-2
CDR3 protein: CASSLVQRGEAFF
CDR3 DNA: TGTGCCAGCAGCTTAGTACAGAGGGGTGAAGCTTTCTTT

clone size: many
D gene: TRBD2
J gene: TRBJ2-3
V gene: TRBV12-3/TRBV12-4
CDR3 protein: CASSLAGVSTDTQYF
CDR3 DNA: TGTGCCAGCAGTCTAGCGGGAGTTAGCACAGATACGCAGTATTTT

clone size: many
D gene: .
J gene: TRBJ2-2
V gene: TRBV12-3/TRBV12-4
CDR3 protein: CASSDRDSTGELFF
CDR3 DNA: TGTGCCAGCAGCGACCGGGATTCCACCGGGGAGCTGTTTTTT

clone size: .
D gene: .
J gene: TRBJ2-5
V gene: TRBV9
CDR3 protein: CASSVAVQGVQETQYF
CDR3 DNA: TGTGCCAGCAGCGTAGCTGTACAGGGAGTCCAAGAGACCCAGTACTTC

clone size: few
D gene: .
J gene: TRBJ2-5
V gene: TRBV14
CDR3 protein: CASSYKATNIIETQYF
CDR3 DNA: TGTGCCAGCAGTTACAAAGCGACTAATATTATAGAGACCCAGTACTTC

clone size: many
D gene: TRBD1
J gene: TRBJ1-6
V gene: TRBV6-5
CDR3 protein: CATSTGNSPLHF
CDR3 DNA: TGTGCCACCTCGACAGGGAATTCACCCCTCCACTTT

clone size: few
D gene: .
J gene: TRBJ2-3
V gene: TRBV20-1
CDR3 protein: CSASAGTDTQYF
CDR3 DNA: TGCAGTGCTAGTGCGGGCACAGATACGCAGTATTTT

clone size: .
D gene: .
J gene: TRBJ1-2
V gene: TRBV4-3
CDR3 protein: CASSQRLGIGYGYTF
CDR3 DNA: TGCGCCAGCAGCCAGCGGTTGGGGATCGGCTATGGCTACACCTTC

clone size: few
D gene: .
J gene: TRBJ2-1
V gene: TRBV4-3
CDR3 protein: CASRGVGGNEQFF
CDR3 DNA: TGCGCCAGCAGGGGCGTAGGGGGGAATGAGCAGTTCTTC

clone size: many
D gene: .
J gene: TRBJ1-4
V gene: TRBV7-9
CDR3 protein: CASSFGDLDNEKLFF
CDR3 DNA: TGTGCCAGCAGCTTCGGGGACCTAGATAATGAAAAACTGTTTTTT

clone size: few
D gene: TRBD2
J gene: TRBJ2-5
V gene: TRBV27
CDR3 protein: CASSRSQLAGRDTRETQYF
CDR3 DNA: TGTGCCAGCAGCCGAAGCCAGCTAGCGGGGCGGGATACACGGGAGACCCAGTACTTC

clone size: few
D gene: TRBD2
J gene: TRBJ2-2
V gene: TRBV7-9
CDR3 protein: CASSLVRGRNGELFF
CDR3 DNA: TGTGCCAGCAGCTTAGTTCGCGGGAGGAACGGGGAGCTGTTTTTT

clone size: many
D gene: TRBD1
J gene: TRBJ1-2
V gene: TRBV5-6
CDR3 protein: CASSNPGQLNYGYTF
CDR3 DNA: TGTGCCAGCAGCAACCCGGGACAGCTTAACTATGGCTACACCTTC

clone size: few
D gene: TRBD1
J gene: TRBJ2-1
V gene: TRBV29-1
CDR3 protein: CSVAGQGPEFF
CDR3 DNA: TGCAGCGTCGCCGGACAGGGGCCAGAGTTCTTC

clone size: few
D gene: TRBD2
J gene: TRBJ2-1
V gene: TRBV15
CDR3 protein: CATSRDGERESEQFF
CDR3 DNA: TGTGCCACCAGCAGAGATGGGGAGCGGGAGAGTGAGCAGTTCTTC

clone size: .
D gene: TRBD2
J gene: TRBJ2-3
V gene: TRBV20-1
CDR3 protein: CCARPPASSGKGDTQYF
CDR3 DNA: TGCTGTGCTAGACCCCCCGCATCTAGCGGGAAGGGAGATACGCAGTATTTT

clone size: few
D gene: .
J gene: TRBJ2-3
V gene: TRBV7-9
CDR3 protein: CASSLGRAGNQPQYF
CDR3 DNA: TGTGCCAGCAGCTTAGGCAGGGCTGGTAATCAGCCCCAGTATTTT

clone size: .
D gene: .
J gene: TRBJ2-7
V gene: TRBV15
CDR3 protein: CATSRPFGTSYF
CDR3 DNA: TGTGCCACCAGCAGACCATTCGGGACATCATACTTC

clone size: .
D gene: TRBD1
J gene: TRBJ2-3
V gene: TRBV6-1
CDR3 protein: CASSDGQGRTDTQYF
CDR3 DNA: TGTGCCAGCAGTGACGGACAGGGCCGCACAGATACGCAGTATTTT